These 5 T cell receptor beta chains originate from one sample sequenced in a study of brain T cells in children with intractable seizures. TCRdb keeps only in-frame clones here, not all; method: immunoSEQ multiplex PCR. Of about 110,000 clones listed, approximately 94% are singletons. Sequencing was performed on peripheral blood, taken at surgery. The receptors originated from a boy in the first two years of life with hemimegalencephaly and intractable seizures.

The CDR3 sequence: CASSYRDRGGEQFF. As DNA, the CDR3 is TGTGCCAGCAGTTATCGGGACAGGGGGGGTGAGCAGTTCTTC. V is TRBV6-5 and J is TRBJ2-1; 11 positions match TRBD1. The CDR3 has 14 residues. After removal of 3 bases from V and 9 bases from J, the junction contained 4 bases not matched to a gene. The germline gives CDR1 MNHEY, CDR2 SVGAGI.

This clone was found once. V is TRBV9 and J is TRBJ2-5, with 12 bases aligning to TRBD2. This CDR3 contains 18 residues. V dropped 4 bases and J dropped 4; count of bases not matched to a gene: 14. CDR1 and CDR2 from the germline V gene are SGDLS and YYNGEE. CDR3 residues: CASSPGPSGRALGETQYF. DNA of the CDR3: TGTGCCAGCAGCCCCGGACCTAGCGGGAGGGCCCTCGGAGAGACCCAGTACTTC.

This chain uses TRBV28 with TRBJ1-5; no clear D. The germline V and J ends were trimmed by 4 bases and 2 bases, with 15 bases remaining between them. The CDR3 runs 16 residues. CDR1 and CDR2 from the germline V gene are MDHEN and SYDVKM. CDR3 coding DNA: TGTGCCAGCAGTTGGCGTGGAGCGTTAGGCAATCAGCCCCAGCATTTT. This codes for CASSWRGALGNQPQHF.

The V gene is TRBV5-1, the J gene TRBJ1-2; the match to TRBD1 covers 7 bases. Germline V lookup: CDR1 SGHRS, CDR2 YFSETQ. The CDR3 is 14 amino acids. Trimming removed 4 bases from V and 6 bases from J; junction bases left unmatched: 9. This CDR3 reads CASSQAVGGNGYTF. In DNA, the CDR3 is TGCGCCAGCAGCCAGGCAGTAGGGGGCAATGGCTACACCTTC.

The CDR3, as DNA: TGTGCCACCAGCCCTCCGGACTATCGTAGCACAGATACGCAGTATTTT. It translates to CATSPPDYRSTDTQYF. The genes are TRBV24-1 and TRBJ2-3, with D possibly TRBD2 on 6 matching bases. Trimming removed 7 bases at V and 0 bases at J, with 16 bases between. The CDR3 is 16 residues long. CDR1 and CDR2 from the germline V gene are KGHDR and SFDVKD.